Here is one TCR beta chain with its context. No antigen is known for it. The CDR3 totals 11 residues. V lost 2 bases, J lost 8 bases, and 9 bases lay in between. The germline gives CDR1 GTSNPN, CDR2 SVGIG (reference sequence). The source of the sample is a study of cytomegalovirus exposure and HLA in healthy donors. Amplification used 60 Vbeta primers and 13 Jbeta primers. Sequenced by immunoSEQ multiplex PCR; TCRdb stores in-frame clones only, minus some. Among 55,000 to 85,000 clones listed, roughly 90% were seen once. Overall study findings and caveats: What a later analysis showed was that several of the most significant clusters appeared linked to common viral pathogens. The HLA-A and HLA-B alleles of most subjects were reportedly predicted accurately from TCR beta sequences. In an earlier analysis, most TCR beta V segments were productive about 87% or about 30% of the time.

The V call is TRBV30, the J call TRBJ1-1; D unclear. The sequencing input was PBMCs. This clonotype was sampled from a woman between 25 and 40 years old in good health and CMV-seronegative. The CDR3 DNA sequence: TGTGCCTGGAGTCAGGTATTCGAAGCTTTCTTT. It yields the protein CAWSQVFEAFF.